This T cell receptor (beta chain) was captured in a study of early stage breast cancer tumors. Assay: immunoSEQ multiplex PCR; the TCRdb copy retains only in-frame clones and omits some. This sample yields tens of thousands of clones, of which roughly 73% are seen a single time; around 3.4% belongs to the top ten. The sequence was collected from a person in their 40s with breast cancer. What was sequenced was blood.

The CDR3 is CASSLGGTPSEQYF. The CDR3 bases are TGTGCCAGCAGCTTAGGGGGGACACCTAGCGAGCAGTACTTC. The chain has TRBV7-9 and TRBJ2-7; TRBD1 might be the D (6 bases). The CDR3 has 14 amino acids. Trimming cost V 1 base and J 6 bases, with 13 bases left between them. In germline, CDR1 is SEHNR, CDR2 FQNEAQ (reference sequence).